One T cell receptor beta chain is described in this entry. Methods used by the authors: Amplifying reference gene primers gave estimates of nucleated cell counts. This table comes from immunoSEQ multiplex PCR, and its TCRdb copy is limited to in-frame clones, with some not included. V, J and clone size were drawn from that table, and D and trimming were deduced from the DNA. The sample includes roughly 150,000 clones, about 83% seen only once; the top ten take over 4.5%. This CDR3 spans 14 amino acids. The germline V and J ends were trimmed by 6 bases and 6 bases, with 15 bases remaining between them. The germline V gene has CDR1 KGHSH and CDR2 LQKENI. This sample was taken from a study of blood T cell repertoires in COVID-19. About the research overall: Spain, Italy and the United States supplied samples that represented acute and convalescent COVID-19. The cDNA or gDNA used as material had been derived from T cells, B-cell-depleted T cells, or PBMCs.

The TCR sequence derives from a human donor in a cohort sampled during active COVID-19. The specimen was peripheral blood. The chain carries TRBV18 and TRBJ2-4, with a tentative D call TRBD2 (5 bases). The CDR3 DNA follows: TGTGCCAGCTCCCCCCCTATGGACTTAAACATTCAGTACTTC. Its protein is CASSPPMDLNIQYF.